This entry is about one TCR beta chain. Its antigen is not yet known. No base quality values were provided; no much bigger clone lies one nucleotide off. The data derive from a study of T cell responses to AZD1222 COVID-19 vaccine (dated by TCRdb to the early 2020s). With regard to the full study: A total of just over 230 trial participants underwent TCR sequencing, of whom 207 received two doses of AZD1222 and some 26 received two doses of the MenACWY control vaccine. Trial participants were enrolled by age into subgroups of 18-55, 56-69 and 70-plus years, and roughly 150, 30 and 60 TCR-sequenced participants, respectively, were included in these subgroups. The investigation overall reported the following: Participants were mostly white British and included more females than males, and it was suggested by the authors that clonal diversity may have been underestimated. Nearly half of unique spike-specific TCRs reportedly recognized epitopes outside regions mutated in the B.1.351 and B.1.1.7 variants. The vaccine-associated CD4 TCRs covered the entire spike protein, and the dominant responses fell in regions 160-218 and 743-854. After two AZD1222 doses, spike-specific TCR breadth and depth were significantly higher than at day 0 and than in MenACWY recipients. Conclusions about previously exposed vaccinees were limited because only six AZD1222 recipients were SARS-CoV-2 seropositive at baseline. In the small 56-69-year group, the increase in depth fell short of significance, most likely because of low power. No day 14 peak-response samples were available, so repertoires were characterized only after the peak T cell response.

V was cut back by 4 bases and J by 0 bases, leaving a gap of 12 bases between them. Taken from cysteine to phenylalanine, the CDR3 has 15 residues. Only the CDR3 DNA stays, 45 bases, in frame from base 1. Taken from the germline V gene, the CDR1 and CDR2 loops are MNHEY and SVGAGI. The CDR3 regions of human TCRbeta chains were subjected to immunosequencing. The authors processed their data as follows. Repertoire TCRs were matched against a reference library of SARS-CoV-2-specific TCRs generated with the MIRA antigen-specificity platform. Breadth was defined as the fraction of unique TCRs that were SARS-CoV-2-associated, and depth was defined as the fraction of total T cells that were SARS-CoV-2-associated. Using the MIRA data, every spike-specific TCR was mapped to the spike region that the TCR reacted to and assigned to either a CD4 or a CD8 class. Log10-transformed breadth and depth values were compared by one-way ANOVA with Sidak's multiple comparisons tests. Entries here come from immuneACCESS through TCRdb and include only in-frame sequences with V and J called. Some clones fail to appear in such tables; in the studies checked, an unresolved V gene covers under half of the shortfall, and the cause of the remainder is unknown. V and J calls and clone size are those listed in that table; D and trimming were worked out from the DNA. Within this sample are over 120,000 clones, with around 94% of them counted one time only. Together, the top ten hold approximately 12% of the sample.

This specimen's time point label, interpreted: sample from adult after SARS-CoV-2 infection, after symptom onset. Two convalescent COVID-19 patients, sampled after symptom onset from adults with prior SARS-CoV-2 infection, were also TCR-sequenced for comparison. The rearrangement combines TRBV6-5 with TRBJ1-1; the D segment could be TRBD1, given 5 matching bases. The source was peripheral blood, collected after recovery from COVID-19. The receptor was derived from an adult who had recovered from COVID-19. The DNA sequence is given as TGTGCCAGCAGTTTCGGGGCTGGAATGAACACTGAAGCTTTCTTT. This translates into CASSFGAGMNTEAFF.